This T cell receptor beta chain appears in the sequencing data of a study of cytomegalovirus exposure and HLA in healthy donors. Looking at the study overall: From HLA-typed donors, an early data release held tens of millions of unique TCRs. Study-wide points: TCR beta sequences reportedly predicted the HLA-A and HLA-B alleles of most subjects accurately. A later analysis, which compared TCR beta chains of equal frequency, found the HLA-associated ones more clonally expanded.

This clone was seen more than once but under ten times. The antigen remains undetermined. Each of the donors was a healthy bone marrow donor. CDR3 size: 13 residues. Germline V gene sequence: CDR1 MNHNS, CDR2 SASEGT. V was trimmed by 6 bases and J by 2 bases, leaving 10 bases between them. PCR used 60 Vbeta primers and 13 Jbeta primers. Here immunoSEQ multiplex PCR was the method, and the copy in TCRdb shows in-frame clones only, minus some. The sample holds about 60,000 clones, roughly 70% seen once. The V call is TRBV6-1, the J call TRBJ2-5, with D perhaps matching TRBD1 (5 bases). The source of this sequence is a middle-aged man in good health and CMV-seropositive. Sequenced sample: PBMCs. As DNA, the CDR3 is TGTGCCAGCAGGGGGCCCTCTCAAGAGACCCAGTACTTC. Its protein product is CASRGPSQETQYF.